This TCR beta chain is from a study of blood T cell repertoires in COVID-19. Study as a whole: From the United States, Italy and Spain came samples of acute and convalescent COVID-19.

As handled by the study authors: Amplification with reference gene primers provided the estimates of nucleated cell counts. TCRdb's table, derived via immunoSEQ multiplex PCR, lists solely in-frame clones and lacks some. The D gene and trimming were derived from the DNA, and the V and J assignments and clone size from that table. The sample lists around 300,000 clones; 89% were seen once. In germline, CDR1 is SGDLS, CDR2 YYNGEE. The CDR3 spans 13 residues. The V end lost 0 bases, the J end lost 3 bases, and 6 bases lay between the germline ends. Participant reports of clinical history set cohort assignment. Two negative PCRs, clearance, or symptom resolution characterized the recovered Cohort 3 donors.

The chain uses TRBV9 and TRBJ1-1, with no clear D. The clonotype comes from a woman between 25 and 40 years old who had recovered from COVID-19. Material for sequencing was PBMCs or T cells enriched from blood (not recorded which). CDR3 DNA: TGTGCCAGCAGCGTAGGGCCTCACACTGAAGCTTTCTTT. Amino acids: CASSVGPHTEAFF.